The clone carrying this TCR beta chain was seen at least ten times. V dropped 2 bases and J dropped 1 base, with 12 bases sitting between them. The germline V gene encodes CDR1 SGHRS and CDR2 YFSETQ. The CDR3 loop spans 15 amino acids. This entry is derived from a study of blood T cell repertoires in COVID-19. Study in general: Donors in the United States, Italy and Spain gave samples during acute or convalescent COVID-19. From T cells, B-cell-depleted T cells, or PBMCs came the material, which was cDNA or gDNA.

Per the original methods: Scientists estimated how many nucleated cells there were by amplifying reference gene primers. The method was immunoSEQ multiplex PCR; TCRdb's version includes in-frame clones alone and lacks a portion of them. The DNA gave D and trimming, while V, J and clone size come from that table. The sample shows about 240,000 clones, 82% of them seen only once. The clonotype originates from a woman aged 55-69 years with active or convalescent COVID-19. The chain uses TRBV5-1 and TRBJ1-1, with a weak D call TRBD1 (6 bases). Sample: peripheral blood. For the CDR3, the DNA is TGCGCCAGCAGCTTAACCCAGGGGACGAACACTGAAGCTTTCTTT. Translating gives CASSLTQGTNTEAFF.